A single sample is the source of the 21 T cell receptor beta chains below, sequenced in a study of blood T cell repertoires in COVID-19. The assay was immunoSEQ multiplex PCR, and TCRdb's table has in-frame clones only and misses some. The data show about 220,000 clones, with 65% to 85% seen just once and 3% to 4% held by the top ten. The sequencing input was PBMCs or T cells enriched from blood (not recorded which). Every receptor here comes from an older woman who had recovered from COVID-19.

J is TRBJ2-7 and V is TRBV6-2 or TRBV6-3; 8 nucleotides agree with TRBD1. The CDR3 is made up of 16 amino acids. CDR1 is MNHEY, CDR2 SVGEGT, per germline. Trimming at V came to 2 bases and at J to 3 bases, leaving 9 bases not matched to a gene. CDR3 DNA: TGTGCCAGCAGTTACCACAACCGGGACAGGTTCTACGAGCAGTACTTC. Its protein is CASSYHNRDRFYEQYF.

The CDR3: CASSPGTGNSNQPQHF. The CDR3 nucleotides read TGTGCCAGCAGCCCGGGGACAGGGAATAGCAATCAGCCCCAGCATTTT. The J gene is TRBJ1-5, the V gene TRBV7-9; 9 bases match TRBD1. The CDR3 length is 16 residues. Unmatched junction bases numbered 5, after V lost 5 bases and J lost 0 bases. The germline gives CDR1 SEHNR, CDR2 FQNEAQ (reference sequence).

V is TRBV14 and J is TRBJ2-2, with a tentative D call TRBD1 (6 bases). CDR1 is SGHDN and CDR2 is FVKESK in the germline V gene. The CDR3 is 13 amino acids. The V end lost 7 bases, the J end lost 7 bases, and 13 bases lay between the germline ends. In DNA, the CDR3 is TGTGCCAGCACCTACAGGGCCAGCGGGGAGCTGTTTTTT. Encoded protein: CASTYRASGELFF.

The V gene is TRBV5-6, the J gene TRBJ2-3, with 9 bases that match TRBD1. V lost 2 bases and J lost 0; bases outside the gene matches: 4. The CDR3 is made up of 16 amino acids. Germline CDR1 SGHDT, CDR2 YYEEEE. The CDR3 DNA follows: TGTGCCAGCAGCTTTGCCGGACAGGGGAGCACAGATACGCAGTATTTT. Translated, it gives CASSFAGQGSTDTQYF.

The genes are TRBV5-1 and TRBJ2-1; D unresolved. Per the germline V gene, CDR1 is SGHRS and CDR2 is YFSETQ. The germline V and J ends were trimmed by 1 base and 8 bases, with 16 bases remaining between them. The CDR3 is 15 amino acids. DNA of the CDR3: TGCGCCAGCAGCTTGAGACTGGGTGATTCTTATGAGCAGTTCTTC. This encodes CASSLRLGDSYEQFF.

V is TRBV4-1 and J is TRBJ1-2; 7 positions match TRBD1. The germline V gene has CDR1 MGHRA and CDR2 YSYEKL. The ends lost 0 bases at V and 4 bases at J; junction bases unmatched: 11. The CDR3 spans 17 residues. CDR3 sequence: CASSQDPEDRRLYGYTF. The CDR3 nucleotides read TGCGCCAGCAGCCAAGATCCGGAGGACAGGCGACTCTATGGCTACACCTTC.

V is TRBV3-1 (or the pseudogene TRBV3-2) and J is TRBJ2-1, with TRBD2 matching over 8 bases. Germline-derived CDR1 and CDR2 are LGHDT and YNNKEL (reference sequence). J gave up 12 bases and V 0 bases, and 7 bases lay outside the gene matches. This CDR3 is 14 amino acids long. The CDR3 coding sequence is TGTGCCAGCAGCCAAGAAGGGTCGCTAGCGGGGCAGTTCTTC. This codes for CASSQEGSLAGQFF.

The rearrangement uses TRBV5-4 and TRBJ2-3; 9 nucleotides line up with TRBD2. This CDR3 spans 16 amino acids. Per the germline V gene, CDR1 is SGHNT and CDR2 is YYREEE (reference sequence). The V segment lost 1 base and the J segment 4 bases; nucleotides outside the gene matches: 7. CDR3 residues: CASSLRRGGRSDTQYF. CDR3 nucleotide sequence: TGTGCCAGCAGCTTGAGGCGGGGGGGCAGGTCAGATACGCAGTATTTT.

CDR3: CASSGQGGGNQPQHF. The CDR3 DNA follows: TGTGCCAGCAGTGGACAGGGAGGTGGCAATCAGCCCCAGCATTTT. This sequence joins TRBV2 and TRBJ1-5, with TRBD1 identical over 7 bases. Germline CDR1 is SNHLY and CDR2 is FYNNEI. V dropped 4 bases and J dropped 2; count of bases not matched to a gene: 5. The CDR3 consists of 15 residues. The complete variable domain, with remaining parts taken from reference TRBV2 and TRBJ1-5, reads EPEVTQTPSHQVTQMGQEVILRCVPISNHLYFYWYRQILGQKVEFLVSFYNNEISEKSEIFDDQFSVERPDGSNFTLKIRSTKLEDSAMYFCASSGQGGGNQPQHFGDGTRLSIL.

The chain has TRBV7-9 and TRBJ1-2; 9 bases are shared with TRBD1. The CDR3 covers 15 residues. Germline V gene data show CDR1 as SEHNR and CDR2 as FQNEAQ (reference sequence). Trimming removed 4 bases from V and 6 bases from J; junction bases left unmatched: 9. The CDR3 DNA follows: TGTGCCAGCAGCTCCCCGGACAGGGGAATTGATGGCTACACCTTC. Amino acid sequence: CASSSPDRGIDGYTF.

The V and J genes are TRBV27 and TRBJ1-5; D gene uncertain. The V gene lost 5 bases and the J gene lost 1 base, with 12 bases spanning the gap. The length of the CDR3 is 15 residues. Looked up from germline, CDR1 is MNHEY and CDR2 is SMNVEV (reference sequence). The CDR3 loop reads CASSGAKGSNQPQHF. As DNA, the CDR3 is TGTGCCAGCAGTGGAGCCAAAGGAAGCAATCAGCCCCAGCATTTT.

The CDR3 coding sequence is TGTGCCAGTAGTGTCAGGGAGAACACTGAAGCTTTCTTT. Protein: CASSVRENTEAFF. The V and J genes are TRBV19 and TRBJ1-1, with a tentative D call TRBD1 (5 bases). This CDR3 spans 13 amino acids. The V gene lost 5 bases and the J gene lost 1 base, with 8 bases spanning the gap. From germline, CDR1 is LNHDA and CDR2 SQIVND (reference sequence).

The gene calls are TRBV7-2 and TRBJ2-2, with TRBD1 matching over 7 bases. V gave up 2 bases and J gave up 6 bases; unmatched junction bases: 9. Germline assignment: CDR1 SGHTA and CDR2 FQGNSA. This CDR3 contains 16 residues. CDR3 sequence: CASSLPRQGRAGELFF. CDR3 coding DNA: TGTGCCAGCAGCTTACCTAGACAGGGTAGGGCCGGGGAGCTGTTTTTT.

The V and J genes are TRBV5-1 and TRBJ2-7; D is ambiguous. The CDR3 length is 13 residues. Trimming stripped 0 bases from V and 4 bases from J, with 8 bases between. CDR1 is SGHRS and CDR2 is YFSETQ in the germline V gene. This chain's CDR3 is CASSLAPGYEQYF. The CDR3, as DNA: TGCGCCAGCAGCTTGGCCCCGGGTTACGAGCAGTACTTC.

V is TRBV19 and J is TRBJ1-2; D call uncertain. CDR1 is LNHDA and CDR2 is SQIVND in the germline V gene (reference sequence). This CDR3 is 14 amino acids long. The V end lost 2 bases, the J end lost 2 bases, and 9 bases lay between the germline ends. The CDR3 is CASSISQSNYGYTF. The CDR3 nucleotides read TGTGCCAGTAGTATATCACAGTCAAACTATGGCTACACCTTC.

In this sample, this clone turned up once. CDR3 in DNA: TGTGCCATCAGTGACCCCACGGGGGGGAGAGGAAAACTGTTTTTT. Protein: CAISDPTGGRGKLFF. The V call is TRBV10-3, the J call TRBJ1-4; weak D call: TRBD1 (5 bases). The germline V gene encodes CDR1 ENHRY and CDR2 SYGVKD. The V and J ends lost 3 bases and 10 bases respectively, with 18 bases between them. This CDR3 comprises 15 residues.

The genes are TRBV11-3 and TRBJ1-1, with D unresolved. The CDR3 is 15 residues long. CDR1 and CDR2 (germline): SGHNT, YENEEA. Trimming took off 1 base at V and 4 bases at J, with 13 bases between the two ends. The CDR3 reads CASSLGSDLSTEAFF. In nucleotides, the CDR3 is TGTGCCAGCAGCTTAGGTTCCGATTTGAGCACTGAAGCTTTCTTT.

The rearrangement uses TRBV20-1 and TRBJ2-1; D unresolved. V was clipped by 3 bases and J by 4 bases, with 4 bases between them. Per the germline V gene, CDR1 is DFQATT and CDR2 is SNEGSKA (reference sequence). The CDR3 runs to 11 residues. CDR3 region: CSASGYNEQFF. The DNA for the CDR3 is TGCAGTGCTAGCGGGTACAATGAGCAGTTCTTC.

V gene TRBV9 combines with J gene TRBJ1-3; 7 bases agree with TRBD1. From germline, CDR1 is SGDLS and CDR2 YYNGEE. V was clipped by 4 bases and J by 2 bases; unmatched bases: 12. The CDR3 is 17 residues long. The CDR3 nucleotides read TGTGCCAGCAGCCCCTTTTTCGACAGGGTAGCTGGAAACACCATATATTTT. Translating gives CASSPFFDRVAGNTIYF.

V gene TRBV3-1 (or the pseudogene TRBV3-2) combines with J gene TRBJ2-2, with 8 nucleotides matching TRBD2. The CDR3 is 15 residues long. The ends lost 1 base at V and 7 bases at J; junction bases unmatched: 5. Per germline, CDR1 LGHDT and CDR2 YNNKEL (reference sequence). CDR3 DNA: TGTGCCAGCAGCCAAGTAAGCGGGAGAAACGGGGAGCTGTTTTTT. Its translation: CASSQVSGRNGELFF.

The chain links TRBV4-2 to TRBJ1-2; 7 nucleotides match TRBD1. Germline V CDR1 and CDR2: LGHNA, YNFKEQ. This CDR3 spans 16 amino acids. V lost 3 bases, J lost 3 bases, and 10 bases stayed unmatched. The CDR3 DNA follows: TGTGCCAGCAGCCAGGGAAACAGGGGCGGATACTATGGCTACACCTTC. Its translation: CASSQGNRGGYYGYTF.